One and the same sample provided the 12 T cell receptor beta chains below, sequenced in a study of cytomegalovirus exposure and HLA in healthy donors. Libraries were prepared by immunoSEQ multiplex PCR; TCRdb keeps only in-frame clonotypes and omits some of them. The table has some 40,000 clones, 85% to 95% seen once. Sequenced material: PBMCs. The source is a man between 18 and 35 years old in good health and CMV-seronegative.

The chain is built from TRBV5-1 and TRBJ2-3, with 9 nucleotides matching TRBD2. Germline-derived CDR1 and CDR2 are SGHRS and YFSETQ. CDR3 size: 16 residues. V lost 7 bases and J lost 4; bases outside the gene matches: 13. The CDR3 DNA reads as TGCGCCAGCGGTACTAGCGGGTGGGCTCCCCCAGATACGCAGTATTTT. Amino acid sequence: CASGTSGWAPPDTQYF. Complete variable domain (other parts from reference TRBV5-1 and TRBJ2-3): KAGVTQTPRYLIKTRGQQVTLSCSPISGHRSVSWYQQTPGQGLQFLFEYFSETQRNKGNFPGRFSGRQFSNSRSEMNVSTLELGDSALYLCASGTSGWAPPDTQYFGPGTRLTVL.

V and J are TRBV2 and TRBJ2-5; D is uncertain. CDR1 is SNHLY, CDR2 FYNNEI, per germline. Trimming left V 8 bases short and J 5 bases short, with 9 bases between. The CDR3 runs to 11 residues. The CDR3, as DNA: TGTGCCAGCCTACTCAAGGAGACCCAGTACTTC. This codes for CASLLKETQYF.

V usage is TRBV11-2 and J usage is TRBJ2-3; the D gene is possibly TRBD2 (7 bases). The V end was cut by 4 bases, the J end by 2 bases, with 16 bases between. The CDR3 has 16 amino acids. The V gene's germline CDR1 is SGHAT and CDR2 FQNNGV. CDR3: CASSSRGGAFTDTQYF. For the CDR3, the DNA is TGTGCCAGCAGCTCTAGGGGGGGGGCGTTCACAGATACGCAGTATTTT.

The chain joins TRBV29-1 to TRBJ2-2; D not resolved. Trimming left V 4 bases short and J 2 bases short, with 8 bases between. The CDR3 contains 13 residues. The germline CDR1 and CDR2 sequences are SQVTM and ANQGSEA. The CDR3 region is CSVARVNTGELFF. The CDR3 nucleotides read TGCAGCGTTGCTCGGGTTAACACCGGGGAGCTGTTTTTT.

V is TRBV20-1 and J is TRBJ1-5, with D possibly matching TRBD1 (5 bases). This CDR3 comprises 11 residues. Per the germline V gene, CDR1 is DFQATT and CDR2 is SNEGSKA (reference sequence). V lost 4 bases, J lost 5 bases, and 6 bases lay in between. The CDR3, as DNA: TGCAGTGCTACGGGGGATCAGCCCCAGCATTTT. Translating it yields CSATGDQPQHF.

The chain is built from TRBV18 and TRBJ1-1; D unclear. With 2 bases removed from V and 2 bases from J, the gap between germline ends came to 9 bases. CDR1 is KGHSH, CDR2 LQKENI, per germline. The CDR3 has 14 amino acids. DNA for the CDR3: TGTGCCAGCTCACCAGAGAGAGGAAACACTGAAGCTTTCTTT. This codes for CASSPERGNTEAFF.

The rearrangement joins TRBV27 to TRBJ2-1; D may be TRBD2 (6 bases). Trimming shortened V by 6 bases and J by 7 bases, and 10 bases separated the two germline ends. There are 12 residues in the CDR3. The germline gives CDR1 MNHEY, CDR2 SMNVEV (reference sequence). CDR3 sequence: CASRRGGNEQFF. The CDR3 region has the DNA TGTGCCAGCAGGCGGGGTGGGAATGAGCAGTTCTTC.

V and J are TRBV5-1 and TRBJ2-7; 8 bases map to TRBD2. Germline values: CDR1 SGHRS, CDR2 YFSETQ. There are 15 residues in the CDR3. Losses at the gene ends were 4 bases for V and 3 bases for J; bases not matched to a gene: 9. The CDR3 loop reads CASSPSGGNLYEQYF. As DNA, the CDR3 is TGCGCCAGCAGCCCGTCGGGAGGGAACCTCTACGAGCAGTACTTC.

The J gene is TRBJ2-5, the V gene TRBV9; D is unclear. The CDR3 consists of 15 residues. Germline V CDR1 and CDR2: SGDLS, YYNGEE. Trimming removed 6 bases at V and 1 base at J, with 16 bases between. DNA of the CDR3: TGTGCCAGCACCCGAGAAATTAGCTCCCAAGAGACCCAGTACTTC. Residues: CASTREISSQETQYF.

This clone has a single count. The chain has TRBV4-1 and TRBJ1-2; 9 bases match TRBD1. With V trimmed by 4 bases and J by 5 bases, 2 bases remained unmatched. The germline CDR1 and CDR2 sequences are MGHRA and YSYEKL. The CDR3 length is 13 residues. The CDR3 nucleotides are TGCGCCAGCAGCCGGGGACAGGGTTATGGCTACACCTTC. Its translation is CASSRGQGYGYTF.

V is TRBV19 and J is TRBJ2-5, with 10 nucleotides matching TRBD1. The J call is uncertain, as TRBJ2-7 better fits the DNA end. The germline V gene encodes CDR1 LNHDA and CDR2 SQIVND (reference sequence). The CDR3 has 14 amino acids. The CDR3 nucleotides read TGTGCCAGTAGTAACGGACAGGGGGCCTACGAGCAGTACTTC. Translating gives CASSNGQGAYEQYF.

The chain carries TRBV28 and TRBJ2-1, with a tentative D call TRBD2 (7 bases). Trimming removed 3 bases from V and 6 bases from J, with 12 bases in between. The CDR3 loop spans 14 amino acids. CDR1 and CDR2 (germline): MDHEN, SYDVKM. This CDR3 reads CASSLGGPVNEQFF. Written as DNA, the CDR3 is TGTGCCAGCAGTTTGGGGGGGCCAGTCAATGAGCAGTTCTTC.